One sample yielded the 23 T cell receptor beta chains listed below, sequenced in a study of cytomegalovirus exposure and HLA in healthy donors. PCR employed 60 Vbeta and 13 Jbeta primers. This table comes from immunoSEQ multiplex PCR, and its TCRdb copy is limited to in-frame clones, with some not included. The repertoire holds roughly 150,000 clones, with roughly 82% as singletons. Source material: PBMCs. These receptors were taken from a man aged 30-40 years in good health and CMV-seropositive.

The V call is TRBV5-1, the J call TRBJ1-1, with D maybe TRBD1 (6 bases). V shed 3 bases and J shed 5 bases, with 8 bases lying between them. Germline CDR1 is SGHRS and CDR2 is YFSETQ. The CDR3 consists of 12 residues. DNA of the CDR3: TGCGCCAGCAGCTCCACAGGGACTGAAGCTTTCTTT. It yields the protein CASSSTGTEAFF.

This chain's CDR3 is CASSDQGNAANYGYTF. The CDR3 DNA follows: TGTGCCAGCAGTGACCAGGGGAACGCCGCTAACTATGGCTACACCTTC. The V and J genes are TRBV6-4 and TRBJ1-2, with a weak D call TRBD1 (6 bases). Trimming pared 2 bases from V and 0 bases from J, leaving 13 bases between. The CDR3 consists of 16 residues. The germline gives CDR1 MRHNA, CDR2 SNTAGT.

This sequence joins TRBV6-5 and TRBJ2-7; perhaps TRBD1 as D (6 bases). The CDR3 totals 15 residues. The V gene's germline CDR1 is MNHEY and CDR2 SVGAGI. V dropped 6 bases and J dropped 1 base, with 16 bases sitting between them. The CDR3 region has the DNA TGTGCCAGCAGACCCTGGACAGAGGGTTCCTACGAGCAGTACTTC. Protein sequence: CASRPWTEGSYEQYF.

The CDR3 spells CASSFVAPNTEAFF. CDR3 coding DNA: TGTGCCAGCAGTTTTGTGGCACCGAACACTGAAGCTTTCTTT. V and J are TRBV28 and TRBJ1-1; D uncertain. The CDR3 extends over 14 amino acids. The V end was cut by 3 bases, the J end by 1 base, with 9 bases between. The germline gives CDR1 MDHEN, CDR2 SYDVKM.

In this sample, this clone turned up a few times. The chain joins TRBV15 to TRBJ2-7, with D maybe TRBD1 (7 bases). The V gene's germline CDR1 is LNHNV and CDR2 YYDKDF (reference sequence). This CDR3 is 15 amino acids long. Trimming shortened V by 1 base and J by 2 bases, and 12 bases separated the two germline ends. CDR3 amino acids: CATSRVAGGTYEQYF. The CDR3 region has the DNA TGTGCCACCAGCAGAGTGGCAGGGGGGACCTACGAGCAGTACTTC.

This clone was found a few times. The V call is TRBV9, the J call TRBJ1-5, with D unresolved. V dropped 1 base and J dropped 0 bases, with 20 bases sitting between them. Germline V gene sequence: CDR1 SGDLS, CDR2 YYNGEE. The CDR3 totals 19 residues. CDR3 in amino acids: CASSVPIGWRDSSNQPQHF. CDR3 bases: TGTGCCAGCAGCGTACCTATTGGGTGGAGGGATAGTAGCAATCAGCCCCAGCATTTT.

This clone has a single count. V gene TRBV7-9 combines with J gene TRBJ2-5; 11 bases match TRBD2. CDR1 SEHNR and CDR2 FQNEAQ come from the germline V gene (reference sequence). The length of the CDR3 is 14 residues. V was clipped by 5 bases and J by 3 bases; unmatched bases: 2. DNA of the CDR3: TGTGCCAGCAGCCCGACTAGCGGGAAAGAGACCCAGTACTTC. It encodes CASSPTSGKETQYF.

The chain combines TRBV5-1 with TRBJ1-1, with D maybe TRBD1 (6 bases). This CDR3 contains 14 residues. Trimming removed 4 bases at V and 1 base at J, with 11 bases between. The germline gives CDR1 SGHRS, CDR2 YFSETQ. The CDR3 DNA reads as TGCGCCAGCAGCCTGAGAGGGGGGAACACTGAAGCTTTCTTT. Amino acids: CASSLRGGNTEAFF. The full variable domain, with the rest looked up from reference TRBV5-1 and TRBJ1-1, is KAGVTQTPRYLIKTRGQQVTLSCSPISGHRSVSWYQQTPGQGLQFLFEYFSETQRNKGNFPGRFSGRQFSNSRSEMNVSTLELGDSALYLCASSLRGGNTEAFFGQGTRLTVV.

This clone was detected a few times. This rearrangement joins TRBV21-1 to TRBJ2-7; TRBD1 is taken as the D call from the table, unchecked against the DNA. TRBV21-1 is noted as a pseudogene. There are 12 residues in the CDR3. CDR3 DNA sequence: TGTGCCAGCAGCAAAGGCAGGGACGAGCAGTACTTC. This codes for CASSKGRDEQYF.

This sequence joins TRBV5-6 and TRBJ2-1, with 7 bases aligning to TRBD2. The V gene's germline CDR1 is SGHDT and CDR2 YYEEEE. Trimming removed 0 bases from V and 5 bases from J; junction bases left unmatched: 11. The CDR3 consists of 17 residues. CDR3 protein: CASSLGKPRGVDNEQFF. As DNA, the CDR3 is TGTGCCAGCAGCTTGGGGAAACCACGGGGGGTGGACAATGAGCAGTTCTTC.

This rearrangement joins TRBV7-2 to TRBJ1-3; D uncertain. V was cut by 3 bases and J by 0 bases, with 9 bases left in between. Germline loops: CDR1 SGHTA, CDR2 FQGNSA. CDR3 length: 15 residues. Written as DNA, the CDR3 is TGTGCCAGCAGCTTCCGAGTTTCCTCTGGAAACACCATATATTTT. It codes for CASSFRVSSGNTIYF. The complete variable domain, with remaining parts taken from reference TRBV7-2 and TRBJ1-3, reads GAGVSQSPSNKVTEKGKDVELRCDPISGHTALYWYRQSLGQGLEFLIYFQGNSAPDKSGLPSDRFSAERTGGSVSTLTIQRTQQEDSAVYLCASSFRVSSGNTIYFGEGSWLTVV.

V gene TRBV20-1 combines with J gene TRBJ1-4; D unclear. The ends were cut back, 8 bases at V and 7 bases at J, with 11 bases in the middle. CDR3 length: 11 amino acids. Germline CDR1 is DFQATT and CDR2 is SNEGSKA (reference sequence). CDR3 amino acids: CSPRLGEKLFF. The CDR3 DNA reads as TGCAGTCCACGACTAGGTGAAAAACTGTTTTTT.

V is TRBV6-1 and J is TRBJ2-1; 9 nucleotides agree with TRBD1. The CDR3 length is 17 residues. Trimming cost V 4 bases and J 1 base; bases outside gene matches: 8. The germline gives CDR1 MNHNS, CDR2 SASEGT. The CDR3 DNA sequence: TGTGCCAGCAGTGCCGAAGGGACAGGGAGATCCTACAATGAGCAGTTCTTC. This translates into CASSAEGTGRSYNEQFF.

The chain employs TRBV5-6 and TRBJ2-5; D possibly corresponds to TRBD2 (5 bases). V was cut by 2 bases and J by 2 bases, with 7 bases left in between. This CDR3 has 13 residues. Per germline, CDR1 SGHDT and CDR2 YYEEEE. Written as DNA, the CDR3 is TGTGCCAGCAGCTTAGCGGTTCAAGAGACCCAGTACTTC. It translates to CASSLAVQETQYF.

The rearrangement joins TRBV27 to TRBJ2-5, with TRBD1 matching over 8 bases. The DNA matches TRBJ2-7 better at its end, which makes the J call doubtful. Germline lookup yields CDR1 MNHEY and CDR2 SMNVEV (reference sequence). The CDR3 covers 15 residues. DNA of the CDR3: TGTGCCAGCAGTTTAGCACAGGGGGTGGTATACGAGCAGTACTTC. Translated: CASSLAQGVVYEQYF.

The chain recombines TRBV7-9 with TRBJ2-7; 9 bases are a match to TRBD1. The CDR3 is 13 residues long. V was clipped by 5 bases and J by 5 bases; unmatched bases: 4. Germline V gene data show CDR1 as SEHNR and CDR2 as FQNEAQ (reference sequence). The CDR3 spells CASSIRTGDEQYF. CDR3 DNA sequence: TGTGCCAGCAGCATCCGGACAGGGGACGAGCAGTACTTC.

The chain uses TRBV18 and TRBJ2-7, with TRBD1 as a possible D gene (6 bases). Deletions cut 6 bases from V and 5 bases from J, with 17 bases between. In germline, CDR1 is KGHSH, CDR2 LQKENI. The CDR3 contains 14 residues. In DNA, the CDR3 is TGTGCCAGCTCCACGGGGCAGGGGCCCGACGAGCAGTACTTC. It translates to CASSTGQGPDEQYF.

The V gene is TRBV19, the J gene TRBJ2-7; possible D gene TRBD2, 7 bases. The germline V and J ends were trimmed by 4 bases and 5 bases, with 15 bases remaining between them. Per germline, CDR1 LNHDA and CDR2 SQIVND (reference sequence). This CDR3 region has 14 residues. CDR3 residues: CASSTYREGDEQYF. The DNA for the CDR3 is TGTGCCAGTAGTACGTACAGGGAGGGAGACGAGCAGTACTTC. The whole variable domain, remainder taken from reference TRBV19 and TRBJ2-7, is DGGITQSPKYLFRKEGQNVTLSCEQNLNHDAMYWYRQDPGQGLRLIYYSQIVNDFQKGDIAEGYSVSREKKESFPLTVTSAQKNPTAFYLCASSTYREGDEQYFGPGTRLTVT.

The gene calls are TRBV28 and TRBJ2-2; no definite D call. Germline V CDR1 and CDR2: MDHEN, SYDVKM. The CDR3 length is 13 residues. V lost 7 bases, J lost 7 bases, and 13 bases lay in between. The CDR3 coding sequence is TGTGCCAGCAATTCACAATTGCACGGGGAGCTGTTTTTT. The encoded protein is CASNSQLHGELFF.

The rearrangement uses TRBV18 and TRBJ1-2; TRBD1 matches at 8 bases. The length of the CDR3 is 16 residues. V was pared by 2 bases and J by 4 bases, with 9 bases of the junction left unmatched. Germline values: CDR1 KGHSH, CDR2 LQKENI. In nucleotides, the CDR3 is TGTGCCAGCTCACCAATCGACAGGGGAGTTCGCTATGGCTACACCTTC. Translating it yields CASSPIDRGVRYGYTF.

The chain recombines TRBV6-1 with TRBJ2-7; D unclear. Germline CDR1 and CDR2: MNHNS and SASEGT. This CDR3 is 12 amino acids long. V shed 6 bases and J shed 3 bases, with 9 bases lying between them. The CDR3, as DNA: TGTGCCAGCAGCCAGGAATTCTACGAGCAGTACTTC. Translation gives CASSQEFYEQYF.

The CDR3 sequence is CAISDGEVGQPQHF. As DNA, the CDR3 is TGTGCCATCAGTGATGGGGAGGTCGGTCAGCCCCAGCATTTT. The chain employs TRBV10-3 and TRBJ1-5, with D unclear. Germline V gene lookup returns CDR1 ENHRY and CDR2 SYGVKD. Trimming shortened V by 3 bases and J by 6 bases, and 12 bases separated the two germline ends. The CDR3 spans 14 residues.

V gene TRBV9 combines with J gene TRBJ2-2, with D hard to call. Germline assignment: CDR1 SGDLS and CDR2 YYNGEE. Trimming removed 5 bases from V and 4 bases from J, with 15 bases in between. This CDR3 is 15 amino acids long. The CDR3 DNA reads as TGTGCCAGCAGTGCAAATCCACAGAGCACCGGGGAGCTGTTTTTT. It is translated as CASSANPQSTGELFF. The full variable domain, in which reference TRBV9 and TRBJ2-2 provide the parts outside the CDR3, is DSGVTQTPKHLITATGQRVTLRCSPRSGDLSVYWYQQSLDQGLQFLIQYYNGEERAKGNILERFSAQQFPDLHSELNLSSLELGDSALYFCASSANPQSTGELFFGEGSRLTVL.